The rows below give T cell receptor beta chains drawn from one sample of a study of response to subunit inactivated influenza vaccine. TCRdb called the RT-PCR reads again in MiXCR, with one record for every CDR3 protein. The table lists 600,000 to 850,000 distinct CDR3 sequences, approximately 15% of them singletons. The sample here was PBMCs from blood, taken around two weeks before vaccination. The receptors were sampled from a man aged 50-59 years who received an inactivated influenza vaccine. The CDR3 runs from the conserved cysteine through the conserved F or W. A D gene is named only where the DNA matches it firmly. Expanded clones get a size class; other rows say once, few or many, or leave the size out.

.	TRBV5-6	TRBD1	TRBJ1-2	TGTGCCAGCAGCTTGGCCCAGACAGGGAGAAGTGGCTACACCTTC	CASSLAQTGRSGYTF
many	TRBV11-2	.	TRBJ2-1	TGTGCCAGCAGTGGTACAGGGTTTTCCAATGAGCAGTTCTTC	CASSGTGFSNEQFF
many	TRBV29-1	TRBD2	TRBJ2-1	TGCAAGGCGGGGGACTCCTACAATGAGCAGTTCTTC	CKAGDSYNEQFF
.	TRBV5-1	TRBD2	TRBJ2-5	TGCGCCAGCAGTTCTGCGGGAGTAGGTGAGACCCAGTACTTC	CASSSAGVGETQYF
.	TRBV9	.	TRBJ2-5	TGTGCCAGCAGCGTAGGAGGGACCGGGGTTACCCAGTACTTC	CASSVGGTGVTQYF
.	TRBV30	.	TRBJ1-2	TGTGCCTGTCTGGGGGCGTATGGCTACACCTTC	CACLGAYGYTF
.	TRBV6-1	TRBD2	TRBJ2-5	TGTGCCAGCAGTATGACTAGCGGGTACCAAGAGACCCAGTACTTC	CASSMTSGYQETQYF
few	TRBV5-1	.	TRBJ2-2	TGCGCCAGCAGCGTTACGGGGAGGCCCCACCGGGAGCTGTTTTTT	CASSVTGRPHRELFF
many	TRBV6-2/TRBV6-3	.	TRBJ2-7	TGTGCCAGCAGGGTGAGACGGAACTACTACGAGCAGTACTTC	CASRVRRNYYEQYF
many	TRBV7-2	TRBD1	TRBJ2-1	TGTGCCAGCAGCGACGGGACAGGGACCTACAATGAGCAGTTCTTC	CASSDGTGTYNEQFF
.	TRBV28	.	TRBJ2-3	TGTGCCAGCAGTTTCGGGGGGACAGCAACTGGATTCGGTACGCAGTATTTT	CASSFGGTATGFGTQYF
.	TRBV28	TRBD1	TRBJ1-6	TGTGCCAGCACAGGGGGCGCAATGGCACCCCTCCACTTT	CASTGGAMAPLHF
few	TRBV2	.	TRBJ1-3	TGTGCCGAGGCGGTAGGAACCCCTGGAAACACCATATATTTT	CAEAVGTPGNTIYF
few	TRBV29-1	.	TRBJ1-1	TGCAGCGTGGTTGGGGGTCGGGCTGAAGCTTTCTTT	CSVVGGRAEAFF
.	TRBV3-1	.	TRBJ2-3	TGTGCCAGCAGCCTTTTTAGCGGAGATACGCAGTATTTT	CASSLFSGDTQYF
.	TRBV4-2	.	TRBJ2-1	TGTGCCAGCAGCCAATCGGTAACGGGAGTTGGTGAGCAGTTCTTC	CASSQSVTGVGEQFF
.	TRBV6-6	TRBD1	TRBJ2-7	TGTGCCAGCCGGGACAGGGGTCCCCACGAGCAGTACTTC	CASRDRGPHEQYF
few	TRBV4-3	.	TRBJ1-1	TGCGCCAGCAGCCAAGACGGGTCAAACACTGAAGCTTTCTTT	CASSQDGSNTEAFF